This T cell receptor (beta chain) was identified during a study of blood T cell repertoires in COVID-19. In the study overall: Acute and convalescent COVID-19 specimens originated in the United States, Italy and Spain.

The V segment lost 6 bases and the J segment 5 bases; nucleotides outside the gene matches: 10. The CDR3 is 13 amino acids. Per germline, CDR1 SQVTM and CDR2 ANQGSEA. This clone was seen ten or more times. Source study methods: Amplifying reference gene primers gave estimates of nucleated cell counts. Assay used: immunoSEQ multiplex PCR; TCRdb lists only in-frame clones, some missing. V and J calls and clone size are copied from that table; D and trimming were computed from the DNA. The sample gives 50,000 or so clones, around 80% of which show up once; 25% is in the top ten. This clonotype originated in a man in his 70s with acute or convalescent COVID-19. The rearrangement links TRBV29-1 to TRBJ2-7; TRBD2 matches 7 bases. Sequencing was done on a sample of peripheral blood. The CDR3 sequence is CSVVELARNEQYF. The CDR3 DNA reads as TGCAGCGTGGTTGAACTAGCGAGGAACGAGCAGTACTTC.